The 27 T cell receptor beta chains below were found in one sample sequenced in a study of T cells after yellow fever vaccination. TCRdb reprocessed the 5' RACE reads with MiXCR, giving one entry per CDR3 protein. Among approximately 450,000 distinct CDR3 sequences listed, about 17% were seen once. The sample was PBMCs, taken before the yellow fever booster vaccination. Every receptor here comes from a man in his late teens or twenties who received the YFV17D yellow fever vaccine.

The chain uses TRBV12-3 or TRBV12-4 and TRBJ2-5, with 9 bases matching TRBD1. J lost 5 bases, V lost 8 bases, and 9 bases had no gene match. CDR3 size: 14 residues. CDR3: CASGRQGVFETQYF. Written as DNA, the CDR3 is TGTGCCAGCGGGAGACAGGGGGTTTTTGAGACCCAGTACTTC.

Only one count was recorded for this clonotype. The V gene is TRBV5-1, the J gene TRBJ2-5; D gene unclear. Between the trimmed V and J ends, which lost 1 base and 3 bases, there was a span of 13 bases. Germline-derived CDR1 and CDR2 are SGHRS and YFSETQ. The CDR3 loop spans 15 amino acids. CDR3 loop: CASSLSRQPEETQYF. In DNA form, the CDR3 reads TGCGCCAGCAGCTTGAGTAGGCAGCCAGAAGAGACCCAGTACTTC.

The rearrangement links TRBV20-1 to TRBJ2-7; 11 bases map to TRBD2. The junction had 12 bases not matched to a gene; V was cut back by 0 bases and J by 2 bases. Germline CDR1 and CDR2: DFQATT and SNEGSKA (reference sequence). The CDR3 covers 18 residues. CDR3 coding DNA: TGCAGTGCTAGAGATCGGCTAGCGGGGGGCCGACGAACCTACGAGCAGTACTTC. Amino acids: CSARDRLAGGRRTYEQYF.

The chain links TRBV7-2 to TRBJ2-3; D gene ambiguous. Trimming left V 3 bases short and J 1 base short, with 11 bases between. The CDR3 sequence is 15 residues long. In germline, CDR1 is SGHTA, CDR2 FQGNSA. CDR3 bases: TGTGCCAGCAGCTTTATGGACGTTCGCACAGATACGCAGTATTTT. As protein: CASSFMDVRTDTQYF.

The chain couples TRBV20-1 to TRBJ2-7; tentative D call: TRBD1 (5 bases). This CDR3 is 14 amino acids long. CDR1 is DFQATT, CDR2 SNEGSKA, per germline (reference sequence). Trimming pared 0 bases from V and 1 base from J, leaving 10 bases between. The CDR3 DNA reads TGCAGTGCTAGAGATCAGGGCAGGTCCTACGAGCAGTACTTC. This encodes CSARDQGRSYEQYF.

The chain uses TRBV5-1 and TRBJ2-5; 7 bases are shared with TRBD1. CDR1 is SGHRS, CDR2 YFSETQ, per germline. Germline trimming cut 4 bases from V and 2 bases from J; bases unmatched to any gene: 8. This CDR3 has 15 residues. The DNA of the CDR3 is TGCGCCAGCAGCACCCAGACAGGGCCGCAAGAGACCCAGTACTTC. Its protein is CASSTQTGPQETQYF.

This sequence joins TRBV7-9 and TRBJ2-3, with TRBD2 matching 10 bases. Trimming at V came to 0 bases and at J to 5 bases, leaving 2 bases not matched to a gene. Germline lookup yields CDR1 SEHNR and CDR2 FQNEAQ (reference sequence). This CDR3 has 15 amino acids. The CDR3 is CASSLAAGGLDTQYF. The CDR3 region has the DNA TGTGCCAGCAGCTTAGCAGCGGGGGGGCTAGATACGCAGTATTTT.

This clonotype has just a few counts. CDR3 loop: CASSQTSGGRVEQYF. CDR3 DNA: TGTGCCAGCAGCCAGACTAGCGGGGGCCGGGTCGAGCAGTACTTC. The V gene is TRBV3-1, the J gene TRBJ2-7, with 12 bases fitting TRBD2. This CDR3 contains 15 residues. Germline assignment: CDR1 LGHDT and CDR2 YNNKEL (reference sequence). The trim removed 3 bases at V and 6 bases at J, leaving 6 bases unmatched.

CDR3 bases: TGTGCCAGCAGCTTGCGCAGGAATGCCGGGGAGCTGTTTTTT. Translated: CASSLRRNAGELFF. The chain has TRBV5-6 and TRBJ2-2; D is unclear. Per germline, CDR1 SGHDT and CDR2 YYEEEE. Trimming removed 1 base from V and 6 bases from J, with 10 bases in between. CDR3 size: 14 residues.

This clonotype was seen ten or more times. The genes are TRBV6-5 and TRBJ1-2; a possible D gene is TRBD1 (6 bases). With 4 bases removed from V and 0 bases from J, the gap between germline ends came to 9 bases. Germline CDR1 and CDR2: MNHEY and SVGAGI. This CDR3 is 14 amino acids long. The DNA for the CDR3 is TGTGCCAGCAGTTTCAGGGGACCTAACTATGGCTACACCTTC. Translating it yields CASSFRGPNYGYTF.

This clonotype has a handful of counts. The chain recombines TRBV2 with TRBJ2-1, with 9 positions matching TRBD2. Germline lookup yields CDR1 SNHLY and CDR2 FYNNEI. Trimming removed 6 bases from V and 9 bases from J; junction bases left unmatched: 3. This CDR3 comprises 12 residues. The chain's CDR3 is CASRKLAGEQFF. DNA for the CDR3: TGTGCCAGCAGGAAACTAGCGGGTGAGCAGTTCTTC.

The table lists this clonotype with a few counts. This rearrangement joins TRBV20-1 to TRBJ2-7; D assignment may be TRBD1 or TRBD2 (5 bases each). Looked up from germline, CDR1 is DFQATT and CDR2 is SNEGSKA (reference sequence). The V and J ends lost 4 bases and 0 bases respectively, with 16 bases between them. The CDR3 contains 15 residues. CDR3: CSATGTYRSSYEQYF. The DNA for the CDR3 is TGCAGTGCTACTGGGACCTACAGAAGCTCCTACGAGCAGTACTTC.

The gene calls are TRBV7-9 and TRBJ1-6, with a possible D match to TRBD1 (5 bases). The CDR3 is made up of 14 amino acids. Germline lookup yields CDR1 SEHNR and CDR2 FQNEAQ (reference sequence). V was trimmed by 4 bases and J by 9 bases, leaving 13 bases between them. DNA for the CDR3: TGTGCCAGCAGCTCCGGGCAGGGCATTTCACCCCTCCACTTT. This encodes CASSSGQGISPLHF.

The gene calls are TRBV7-2 and TRBJ2-1; TRBD1 aligns across 11 bases. The CDR3 loop spans 16 amino acids. CDR1 SGHTA and CDR2 FQGNSA come from the germline V gene. The V and J ends lost 2 bases and 3 bases, in that order; junction bases with no gene match: 3. The CDR3 sequence is CASSLSDRGLYNEQFF. Written as DNA, the CDR3 is TGTGCCAGCAGCTTATCGGACAGGGGGCTCTACAATGAGCAGTTCTTC.

This clonotype has just a few counts. This chain connects TRBV4-1 to TRBJ2-7; D is undetermined. The CDR3 consists of 13 residues. Germline CDR1 MGHRA, CDR2 YSYEKL. Trimming shortened V by 1 base and J by 7 bases, and 11 bases separated the two germline ends. For the CDR3, the DNA is TGCGCCAGCAGCCAAGTCGTTCAGGAAGAGCAGTACTTC. It specifies CASSQVVQEEQYF.

This clonotype turned up a few times. The chain links TRBV20-1 to TRBJ2-3, with 8 bases that match TRBD2. Trimming removed 5 bases from V and 2 bases from J; junction bases left unmatched: 3. The CDR3 totals 13 residues. Looked up from germline, CDR1 is DFQATT and CDR2 is SNEGSKA (reference sequence). In DNA, the CDR3 is TGCAGTGCTGCGGGGGGCTTCACAGATACGCAGTATTTT. The encoded protein is CSAAGGFTDTQYF.

This clonotype came up a few times. The J gene is TRBJ2-2, the V gene TRBV11-2, with D unclear. The CDR3 is 15 residues long. The germline V gene encodes CDR1 SGHAT and CDR2 FQNNGV. Deletions cut 5 bases from V and 7 bases from J, with 17 bases between. The CDR3 sequence is CASSPDGPLGGELFF. DNA for the CDR3: TGTGCCAGCAGCCCAGACGGCCCCTTGGGCGGGGAGCTGTTTTTT.

The V and J genes are TRBV20-1 and TRBJ1-4; 8 bases line up with TRBD1. The CDR3 covers 16 residues. Germline V lookup: CDR1 DFQATT, CDR2 SNEGSKA (reference sequence). Losses at the gene ends were 7 bases for V and 3 bases for J; bases not matched to a gene: 13. The CDR3 region has the DNA TGCAGTGTTAACCCCATTGAGACAGGGGCTAATGAAAAACTGTTTTTT. It is translated as CSVNPIETGANEKLFF.

In this sample, this clonotype turned up a few times. The rearrangement uses TRBV4-2 and TRBJ2-7; the D gene is possibly TRBD1 (6 bases). Germline assignment: CDR1 LGHNA and CDR2 YNFKEQ. Deletions cut 1 base from V and 1 base from J, with 11 bases between. The CDR3 is 15 amino acids. The CDR3 sequence is CASSQVTGTSYEQYF. CDR3 bases: TGTGCCAGCAGCCAAGTCACCGGGACATCCTACGAGCAGTACTTC.

V usage is TRBV4-1 and J usage is TRBJ2-1; D perhaps matches TRBD1 (6 bases). Per the germline V gene, CDR1 is MGHRA and CDR2 is YSYEKL. CDR3 length: 14 amino acids. Trimming cost V 5 bases and J 5 bases, with 13 bases left between them. The CDR3 sequence is CASSNRDTDNEQFF. Here the CDR3 DNA reads TGCGCCAGCAGCAACCGGGACACTGACAATGAGCAGTTCTTC.

This clonotype has more than one count but fewer than ten. The chain carries TRBV5-1 and TRBJ2-2, with 8 bases matching TRBD1. V lost 0 bases, J lost 7 bases, and 5 bases stayed unmatched. The CDR3 runs 15 residues. Germline V CDR1 and CDR2: SGHRS, YFSETQ. CDR3 nucleotides: TGCGCCAGCAGCTTGGCCAGGGGGCGCGACGGGGAGCTGTTTTTT. This sequence encodes CASSLARGRDGELFF.

The chain joins TRBV18 to TRBJ2-7; D remains ambiguous. The CDR3 is 13 amino acids. CDR1 KGHSH and CDR2 LQKENI come from the germline V gene. The germline V and J ends were trimmed by 2 bases and 4 bases, with 9 bases remaining between them. Here the CDR3 reads CASSPTAAYEQYF. CDR3 DNA: TGTGCCAGCTCACCAACGGCAGCTTACGAGCAGTACTTC.

The CDR3 sequence: CASSPGQGTEQYV. DNA for the CDR3: TGTGCCAGCAGCCCAGGACAGGGGACCGAGCAGTACGTC. The chain uses TRBV5-4 and TRBJ2-7; 9 positions match TRBD1. Germline V gives CDR1 SGHNT, CDR2 YYREEE (reference sequence). Trimming cost V 4 bases and J 6 bases; bases outside gene matches: 5. This CDR3 contains 13 residues.

This clonotype came up a few times. V gene TRBV20-1 combines with J gene TRBJ2-5; 14 bases agree with TRBD2. The J segment lost 1 base and the V segment lost 6 bases, leaving 4 bases of the junction unmatched. The CDR3 has 15 amino acids. The V gene's germline CDR1 is DFQATT and CDR2 SNEGSKA (reference sequence). CDR3 sequence reads: CSAPGLAGVQETQYF. The CDR3 nucleotides are TGCAGTGCCCCGGGACTAGCGGGGGTCCAAGAGACCCAGTACTTC.

This sequence joins TRBV6-5 and TRBJ1-1; D unclear. The CDR3 has 14 residues. Trimming removed 3 bases from V and 0 bases from J, with 8 bases in between. Germline-derived CDR1 and CDR2 are MNHEY and SVGAGI. CDR3 DNA: TGTGCCAGCAGTTATGAACGGCTGAACACTGAAGCTTTCTTT. Translation gives CASSYERLNTEAFF.

The rearrangement uses TRBV7-9 and TRBJ1-4, with D maybe TRBD1 (6 bases). The CDR3 loop spans 14 amino acids. Trimming shortened V by 4 bases and J by 8 bases, and 14 bases separated the two germline ends. Germline V gene lookup returns CDR1 SEHNR and CDR2 FQNEAQ (reference sequence). CDR3 coding DNA: TGTGCCAGCAGCTATCTAACAGGGATAGAAAAACTGTTTTTT. Its protein is CASSYLTGIEKLFF.

The CDR3 is CASSQDSTGRSASYNEQFF. The CDR3 DNA reads as TGCGCCAGCAGCCAAGATTCGACAGGCCGGAGCGCTTCCTACAATGAGCAGTTCTTC. The chain has TRBV4-3 and TRBJ2-1; D possibly corresponds to TRBD1 (6 bases). The CDR3 covers 19 residues. The V end lost 0 bases, the J end lost 1 base, and 19 bases lay between the germline ends. The germline CDR1 and CDR2 sequences are LGHNA and YSLEER.